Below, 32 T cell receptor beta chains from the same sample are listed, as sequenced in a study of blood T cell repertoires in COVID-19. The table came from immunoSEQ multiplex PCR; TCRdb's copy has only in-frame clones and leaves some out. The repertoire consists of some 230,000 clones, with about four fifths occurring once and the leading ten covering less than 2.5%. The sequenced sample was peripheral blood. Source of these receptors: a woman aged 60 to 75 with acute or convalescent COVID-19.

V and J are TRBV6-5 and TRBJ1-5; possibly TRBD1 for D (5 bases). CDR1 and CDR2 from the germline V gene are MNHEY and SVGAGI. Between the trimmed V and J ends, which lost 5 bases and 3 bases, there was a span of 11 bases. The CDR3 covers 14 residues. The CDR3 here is CASSRGTVNQPQHF. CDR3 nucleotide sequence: TGTGCCAGCAGTCGCGGGACGGTCAATCAGCCCCAGCATTTT.

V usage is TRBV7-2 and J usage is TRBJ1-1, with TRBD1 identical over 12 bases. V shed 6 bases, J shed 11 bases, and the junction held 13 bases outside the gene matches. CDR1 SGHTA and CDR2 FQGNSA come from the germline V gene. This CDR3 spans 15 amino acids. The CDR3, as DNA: TGTGCCAGCAGTTACCAAGGGACAGGGGGCATACAGGCTTTCTTT. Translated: CASSYQGTGGIQAFF.

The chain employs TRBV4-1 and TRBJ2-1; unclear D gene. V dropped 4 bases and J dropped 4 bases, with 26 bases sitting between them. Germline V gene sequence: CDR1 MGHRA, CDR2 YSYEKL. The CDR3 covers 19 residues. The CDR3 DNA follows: TGCGCCAGCAGCCCCCAGAGTCGGGTAGCCGGAGTGTCGTACAATGAGCAGTTCTTC. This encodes CASSPQSRVAGVSYNEQFF.

The CDR3, as DNA: TGTGCCATCAGTGCCCCAGCCCGGGACAGGGTGAACAATGAGCAGTTCTTC. This sequence encodes CAISAPARDRVNNEQFF. V usage is TRBV10-3 and J usage is TRBJ2-1, with 9 bases lining up with TRBD1. V lost 4 bases, J lost 5 bases, and 12 bases stayed unmatched. The CDR3 has 17 residues. Germline loops: CDR1 ENHRY, CDR2 SYGVKD.

The CDR3 coding sequence is TGTGCCATCGGTTGGGGCTACACCTTC. Amino acid sequence: CAIGWGYTF. This chain uses TRBV7-9 with TRBJ1-2; D gene ambiguous. The V end lost 10 bases, the J end lost 8 bases, and 8 bases lay between the germline ends. Germline V CDR1 and CDR2: SEHNR, FQNEAQ (reference sequence). The CDR3 sequence is 9 residues long.

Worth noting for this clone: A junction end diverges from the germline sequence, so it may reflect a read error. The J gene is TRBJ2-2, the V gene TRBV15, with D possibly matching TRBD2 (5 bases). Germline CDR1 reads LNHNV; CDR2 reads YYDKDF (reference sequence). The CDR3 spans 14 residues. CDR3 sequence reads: CATSGRVNAGELFF. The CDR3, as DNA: TGTGCCACCAGTGGGCGGGTGAACGCCGGGGAGCTGTTTTTT.

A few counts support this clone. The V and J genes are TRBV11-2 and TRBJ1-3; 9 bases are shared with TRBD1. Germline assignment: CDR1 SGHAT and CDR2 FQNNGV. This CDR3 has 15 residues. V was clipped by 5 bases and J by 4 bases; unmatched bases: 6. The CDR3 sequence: CASSAQGAGGNTIYF. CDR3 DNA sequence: TGTGCCAGCAGCGCACAGGGGGCAGGAGGAAACACCATATATTTT. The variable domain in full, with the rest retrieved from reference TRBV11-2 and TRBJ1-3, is EAGVAQSPRYKIIEKRQSVAFWCNPISGHATLYWYQQILGQGPKLLIQFQNNGVVDDSQLPKDRFSAERLKGVDSTLKIQPAKLEDSAVYLCASSAQGAGGNTIYFGEGSWLTVV.

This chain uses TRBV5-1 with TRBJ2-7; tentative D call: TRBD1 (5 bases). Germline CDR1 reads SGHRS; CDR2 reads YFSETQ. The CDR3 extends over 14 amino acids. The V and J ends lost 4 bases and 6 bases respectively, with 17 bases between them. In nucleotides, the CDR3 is TGCGCCAGCAGCACCATATTAGGGGATTCCGAGCAGTACTTC. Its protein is CASSTILGDSEQYF. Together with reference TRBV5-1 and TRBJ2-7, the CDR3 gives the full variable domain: KAGVTQTPRYLIKTRGQQVTLSCSPISGHRSVSWYQQTPGQGLQFLFEYFSETQRNKGNFPGRFSGRQFSNSRSEMNVSTLELGDSALYLCASSTILGDSEQYFGPGTRLTVT.

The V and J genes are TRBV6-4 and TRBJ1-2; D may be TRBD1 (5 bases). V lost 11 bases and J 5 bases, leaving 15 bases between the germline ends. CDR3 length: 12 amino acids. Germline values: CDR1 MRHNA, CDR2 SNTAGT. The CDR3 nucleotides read TGTGCCGCTTCTGACAGCCGATATGGCTACACCTTC. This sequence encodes CAASDSRYGYTF.

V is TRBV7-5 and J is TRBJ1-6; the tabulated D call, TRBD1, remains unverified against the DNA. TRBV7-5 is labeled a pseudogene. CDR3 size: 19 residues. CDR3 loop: CARSVQGANPPAYNSPLHF. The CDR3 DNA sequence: TGTGCCAGAAGCGTACAGGGGGCTAACCCTCCGGCCTATAATTCACCCCTCCACTTT.

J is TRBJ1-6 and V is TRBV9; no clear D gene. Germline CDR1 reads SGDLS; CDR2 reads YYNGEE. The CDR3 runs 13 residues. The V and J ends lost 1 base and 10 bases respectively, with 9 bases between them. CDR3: CASSVRAGSPLHF. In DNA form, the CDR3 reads TGTGCCAGCAGCGTAAGGGCGGGCTCACCCCTCCACTTT.

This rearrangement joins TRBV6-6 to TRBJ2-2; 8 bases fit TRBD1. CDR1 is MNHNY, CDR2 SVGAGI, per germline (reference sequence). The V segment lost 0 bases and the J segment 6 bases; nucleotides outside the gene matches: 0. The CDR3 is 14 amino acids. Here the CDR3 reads CASSYSGQAGELFF. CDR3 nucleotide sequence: TGTGCCAGCAGTTACTCGGGACAGGCCGGGGAGCTGTTTTTT.

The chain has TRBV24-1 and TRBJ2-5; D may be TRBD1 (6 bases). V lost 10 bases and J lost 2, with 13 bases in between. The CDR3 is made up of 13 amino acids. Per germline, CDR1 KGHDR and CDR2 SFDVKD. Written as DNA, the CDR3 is TGTGCCACAGGGACAAACTATCAAGAGACCCAGTACTTC. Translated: CATGTNYQETQYF.

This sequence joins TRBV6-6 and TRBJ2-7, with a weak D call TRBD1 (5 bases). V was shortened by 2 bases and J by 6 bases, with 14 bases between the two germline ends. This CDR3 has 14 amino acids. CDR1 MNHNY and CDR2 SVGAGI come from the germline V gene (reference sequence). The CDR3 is CASSYRQGHFEQYF. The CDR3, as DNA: TGTGCCAGCAGTTACCGCCAGGGCCATTTCGAGCAGTACTTC.

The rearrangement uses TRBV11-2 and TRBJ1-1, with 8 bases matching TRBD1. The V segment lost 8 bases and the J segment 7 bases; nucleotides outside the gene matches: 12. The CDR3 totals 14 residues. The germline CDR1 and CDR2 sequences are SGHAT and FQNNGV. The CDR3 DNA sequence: TGTGCCAGCTCGTTAGAGCAGGGGGCTAGTGAAGCTTTCTTT. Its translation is CASSLEQGASEAFF. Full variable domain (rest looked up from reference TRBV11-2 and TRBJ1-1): EAGVAQSPRYKIIEKRQSVAFWCNPISGHATLYWYQQILGQGPKLLIQFQNNGVVDDSQLPKDRFSAERLKGVDSTLKIQPAKLEDSAVYLCASSLEQGASEAFFGQGTRLTVV.

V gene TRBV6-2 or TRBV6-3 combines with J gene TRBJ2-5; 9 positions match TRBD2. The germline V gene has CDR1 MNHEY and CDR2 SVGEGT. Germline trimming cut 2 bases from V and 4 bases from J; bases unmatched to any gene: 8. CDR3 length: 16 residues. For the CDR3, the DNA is TGTGCCAGCAGTTACAGGGCGGGGGGGCCAATAGAGACCCAGTACTTC. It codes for CASSYRAGGPIETQYF.

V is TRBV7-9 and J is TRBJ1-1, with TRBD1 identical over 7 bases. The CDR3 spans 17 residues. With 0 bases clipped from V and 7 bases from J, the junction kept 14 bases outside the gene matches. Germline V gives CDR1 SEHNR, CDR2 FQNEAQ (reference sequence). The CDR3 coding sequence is TGTGCCAGCAGCTTAGCGTCATCGTTAGGGGGCATCGGTGAAGCTTTCTTT. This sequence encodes CASSLASSLGGIGEAFF.

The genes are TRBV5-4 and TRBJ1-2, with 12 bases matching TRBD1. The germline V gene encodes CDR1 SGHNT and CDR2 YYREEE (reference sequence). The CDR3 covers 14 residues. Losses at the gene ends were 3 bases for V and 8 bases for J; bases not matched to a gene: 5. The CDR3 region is CASSWGQGAGGYTF. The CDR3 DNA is TGTGCCAGCAGCTGGGGACAGGGGGCAGGCGGCTACACCTTC.

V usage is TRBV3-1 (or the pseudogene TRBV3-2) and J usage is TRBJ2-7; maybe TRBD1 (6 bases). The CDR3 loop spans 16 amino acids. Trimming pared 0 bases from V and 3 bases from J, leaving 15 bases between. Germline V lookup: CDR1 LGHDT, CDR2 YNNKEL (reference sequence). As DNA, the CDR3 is TGTGCCAGCAGCCAAGATTTAGGGACACGGAGCTACGAGCAGTACTTC. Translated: CASSQDLGTRSYEQYF.

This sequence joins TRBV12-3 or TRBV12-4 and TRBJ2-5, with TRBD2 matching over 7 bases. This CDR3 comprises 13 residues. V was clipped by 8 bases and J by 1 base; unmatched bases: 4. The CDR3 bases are TGTGCCAGCGGTAGCGGGCCCCAAGAGACCCAGTACTTC. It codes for CASGSGPQETQYF.

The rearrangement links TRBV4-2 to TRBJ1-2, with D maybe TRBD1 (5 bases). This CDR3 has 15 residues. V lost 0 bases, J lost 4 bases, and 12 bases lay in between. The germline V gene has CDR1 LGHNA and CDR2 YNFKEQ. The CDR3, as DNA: TGTGCCAGCAGCCAAGATACACAGGTTAGCTATGGCTACACCTTC. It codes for CASSQDTQVSYGYTF.

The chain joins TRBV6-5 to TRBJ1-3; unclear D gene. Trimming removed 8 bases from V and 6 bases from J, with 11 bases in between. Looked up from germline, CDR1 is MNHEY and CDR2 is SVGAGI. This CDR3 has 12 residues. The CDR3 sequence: CASAERVNTIYF. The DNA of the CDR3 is TGTGCCAGCGCCGAGAGGGTAAACACCATATATTTT.

As DNA, the CDR3 is TGTGCCAGCAGCTTAACGACAGGGAAAAGTGGCTACACCTTC. Translating it yields CASSLTTGKSGYTF. This rearrangement joins TRBV5-6 to TRBJ1-2, with 7 bases that match TRBD1. V lost 2 bases, J lost 7 bases, and 8 bases stayed unmatched. Germline values: CDR1 SGHDT, CDR2 YYEEEE. This CDR3 has 14 residues.

Here the CDR3 DNA reads TGTGCCAGCAGCTGGCGGAGGAACTACGAGCAGTACTTC. It yields the protein CASSWRRNYEQYF. J is TRBJ2-7 and V is TRBV13; D may be TRBD2 (5 bases). This CDR3 comprises 13 residues. Trimming cost V 4 bases and J 3 bases, with 10 bases left between them. The germline V gene encodes CDR1 PRHDT and CDR2 FYEKMQ (reference sequence).

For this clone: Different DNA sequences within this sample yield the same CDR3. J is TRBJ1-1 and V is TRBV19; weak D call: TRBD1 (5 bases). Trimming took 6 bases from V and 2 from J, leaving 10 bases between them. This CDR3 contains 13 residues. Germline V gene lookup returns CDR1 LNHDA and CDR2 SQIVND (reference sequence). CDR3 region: CASRPRVNTEAFF. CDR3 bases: TGTGCCAGTAGGCCCAGGGTTAACACTGAAGCTTTCTTT. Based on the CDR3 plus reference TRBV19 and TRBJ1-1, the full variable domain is DGGITQSPKYLFRKEGQNVTLSCEQNLNHDAMYWYRQDPGQGLRLIYYSQIVNDFQKGDIAEGYSVSREKKESFPLTVTSAQKNPTAFYLCASRPRVNTEAFFGQGTRLTVV.

The CDR3 region is CASSLNRGGAYNEQFF. CDR3 nucleotides: TGTGCCAGCAGCTTGAATCGAGGGGGCGCCTACAATGAGCAGTTCTTC. This sequence joins TRBV5-4 and TRBJ2-1; 7 nucleotides agree with TRBD1. The V gene end was trimmed by 1 base and the J gene end by 2 bases; junction bases not matched to a gene: 6. The CDR3 length is 16 residues. Germline V gene sequence: CDR1 SGHNT, CDR2 YYREEE (reference sequence).

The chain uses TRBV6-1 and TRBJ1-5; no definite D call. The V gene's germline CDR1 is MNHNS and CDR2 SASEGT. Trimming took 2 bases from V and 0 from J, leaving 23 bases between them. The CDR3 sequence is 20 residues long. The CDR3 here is CASSEYGFSTTADSNQPQHF. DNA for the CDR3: TGTGCCAGCAGTGAATACGGTTTTAGCACTACGGCTGATAGCAATCAGCCCCAGCATTTT.

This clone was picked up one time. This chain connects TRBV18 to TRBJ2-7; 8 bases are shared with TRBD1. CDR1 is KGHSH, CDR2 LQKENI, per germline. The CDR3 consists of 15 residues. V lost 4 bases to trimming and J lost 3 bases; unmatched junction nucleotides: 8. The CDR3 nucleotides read TGTGCCAGCTCACTAGCGACAGGGGTTAACTACGAGCAGTACTTC. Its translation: CASSLATGVNYEQYF.

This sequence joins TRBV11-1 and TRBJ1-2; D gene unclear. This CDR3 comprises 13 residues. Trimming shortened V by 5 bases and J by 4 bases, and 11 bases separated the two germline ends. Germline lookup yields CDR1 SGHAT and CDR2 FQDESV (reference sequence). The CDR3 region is CASSPGGFYGYTF. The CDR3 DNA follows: TGTGCCAGCAGCCCTGGCGGATTCTATGGCTACACCTTC.

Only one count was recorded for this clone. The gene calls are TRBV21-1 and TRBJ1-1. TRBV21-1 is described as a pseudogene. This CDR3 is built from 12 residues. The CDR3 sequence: CASNSGGAEAFF. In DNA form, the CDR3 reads TGTGCCAGCAATAGCGGAGGGGCTGAAGCTTTCTTT.

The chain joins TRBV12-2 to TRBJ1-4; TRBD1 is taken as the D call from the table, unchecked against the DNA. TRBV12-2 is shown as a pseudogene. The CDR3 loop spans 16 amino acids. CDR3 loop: CASRGDRLGTNEKLFF. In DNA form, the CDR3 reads TGTGCAAGTCGCGGGGACAGGCTGGGGACTAATGAAAAACTGTTTTTT.

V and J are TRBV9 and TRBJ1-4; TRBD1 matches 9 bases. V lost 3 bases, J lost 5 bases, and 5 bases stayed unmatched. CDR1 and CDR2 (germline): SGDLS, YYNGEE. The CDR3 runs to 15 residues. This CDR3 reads CASSAPGTGNEKLFF. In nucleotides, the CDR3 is TGTGCCAGCAGCGCCCCCGGGACAGGGAATGAAAAACTGTTTTTT.